These 3 T cell receptor beta chains share one sample of origin, sequenced in a study of shared clonotypes between healthy human individuals. Profiling relied on immunoSEQ multiplex PCR, and the TCRdb table lists in-frame clones only, not all of them. The table includes around 2,000,000 clones, over 85% detected once. The sequencing input was naive CD4+ T cells sorted from blood. Described subset: CD45RA+ positively selected. These receptors all come from a man younger than 35 in good health.

The rearrangement joins TRBV5-1 to TRBJ2-3; the match to TRBD2 covers 10 bases. The CDR3 is made up of 19 amino acids. The V gene end was trimmed by 1 base and the J gene end by 0 bases; junction bases not matched to a gene: 11. Germline loops: CDR1 SGHRS, CDR2 YFSETQ. The DNA for the CDR3 is TGCGCCAGCAGCTTGCGGTCTAGCGGGGGCCCTTTTAGCACAGATACGCAGTATTTT. It codes for CASSLRSSGGPFSTDTQYF. The variable domain in full, completed from reference TRBV5-1 and TRBJ2-3, reads KAGVTQTPRYLIKTRGQQVTLSCSPISGHRSVSWYQQTPGQGLQFLFEYFSETQRNKGNFPGRFSGRQFSNSRSEMNVSTLELGDSALYLCASSLRSSGGPFSTDTQYFGPGTRLTVL.

The chain has TRBV19 and TRBJ2-2; D uncertain. Trimming removed 4 bases from V and 3 bases from J, with 9 bases in between. The CDR3 covers 14 residues. Germline assignment: CDR1 LNHDA and CDR2 SQIVND (reference sequence). The CDR3 spells CASSSTAHTGELFF. The CDR3, as DNA: TGTGCCAGTAGTAGTACGGCACACACCGGGGAGCTGTTTTTT.

This sequence joins TRBV19 and TRBJ2-7; a possible D gene is TRBD1 (5 bases). This CDR3 has 13 amino acids. The germline CDR1 and CDR2 sequences are LNHDA and SQIVND (reference sequence). The V and J ends lost 4 bases and 6 bases respectively, with 13 bases between them. The CDR3 spells CASSTAGTGEQYF. Written as DNA, the CDR3 is TGTGCCAGTAGTACGGCAGGAACAGGCGAGCAGTACTTC.